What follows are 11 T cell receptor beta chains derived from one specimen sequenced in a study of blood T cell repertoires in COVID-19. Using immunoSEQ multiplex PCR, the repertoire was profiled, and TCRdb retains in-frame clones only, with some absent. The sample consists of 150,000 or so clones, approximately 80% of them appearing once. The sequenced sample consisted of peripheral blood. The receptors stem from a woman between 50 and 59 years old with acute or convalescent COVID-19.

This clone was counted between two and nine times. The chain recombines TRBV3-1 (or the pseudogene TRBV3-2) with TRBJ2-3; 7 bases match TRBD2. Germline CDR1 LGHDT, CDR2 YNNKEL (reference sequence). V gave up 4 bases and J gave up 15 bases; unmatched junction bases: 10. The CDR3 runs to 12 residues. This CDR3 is CASSLGLVLPYF. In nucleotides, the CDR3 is TGTGCCAGCAGCCTCGGACTAGTCCTCCCTTATTTT.

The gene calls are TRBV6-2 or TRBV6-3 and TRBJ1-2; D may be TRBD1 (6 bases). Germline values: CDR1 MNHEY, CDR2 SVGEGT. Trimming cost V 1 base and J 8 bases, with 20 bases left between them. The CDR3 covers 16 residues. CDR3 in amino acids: CASSYFRVGDTRGYTF. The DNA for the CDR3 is TGTGCCAGCAGTTACTTCCGCGTGGGGGACACTCGAGGCTACACCTTC.

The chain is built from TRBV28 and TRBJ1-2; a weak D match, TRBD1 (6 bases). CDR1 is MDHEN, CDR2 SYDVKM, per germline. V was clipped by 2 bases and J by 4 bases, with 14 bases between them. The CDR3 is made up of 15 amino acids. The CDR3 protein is CASSLLGQTFYGYTF. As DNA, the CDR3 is TGTGCCAGCAGTTTACTAGGACAGACATTCTATGGCTACACCTTC.

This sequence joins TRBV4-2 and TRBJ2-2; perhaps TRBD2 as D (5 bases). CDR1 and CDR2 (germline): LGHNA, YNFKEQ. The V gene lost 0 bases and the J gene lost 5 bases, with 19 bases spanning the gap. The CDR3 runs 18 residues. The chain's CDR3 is CASSQDGPSGLGTGELFF. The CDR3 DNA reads TGTGCCAGCAGCCAAGATGGGCCGTCCGGACTCGGGACCGGGGAGCTGTTTTTT.

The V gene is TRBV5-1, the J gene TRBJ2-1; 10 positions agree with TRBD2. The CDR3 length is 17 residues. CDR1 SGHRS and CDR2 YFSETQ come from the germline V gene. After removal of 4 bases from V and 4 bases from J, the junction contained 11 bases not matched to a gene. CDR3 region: CASSPYPTSGAYNEQFF. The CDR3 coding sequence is TGCGCCAGCAGCCCATACCCAACTAGCGGGGCTTACAATGAGCAGTTCTTC.

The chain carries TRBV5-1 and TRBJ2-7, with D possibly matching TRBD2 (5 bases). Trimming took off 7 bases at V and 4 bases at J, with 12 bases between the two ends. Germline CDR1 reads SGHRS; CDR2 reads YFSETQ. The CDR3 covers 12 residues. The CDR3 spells CASGEGSYEQYF. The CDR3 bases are TGCGCCAGCGGTGAGGGCTCGTACGAGCAGTACTTC.

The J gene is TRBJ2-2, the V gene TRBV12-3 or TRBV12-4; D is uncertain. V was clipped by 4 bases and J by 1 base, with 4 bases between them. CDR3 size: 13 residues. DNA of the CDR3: TGTGCCAGCAGTTATCAGAACACCGGGGAGCTGTTTTTT. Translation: CASSYQNTGELFF.

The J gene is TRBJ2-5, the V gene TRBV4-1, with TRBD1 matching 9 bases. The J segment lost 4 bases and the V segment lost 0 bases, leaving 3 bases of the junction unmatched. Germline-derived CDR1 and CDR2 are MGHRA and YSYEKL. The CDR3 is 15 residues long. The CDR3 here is CASSQDGTGLETQYF. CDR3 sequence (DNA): TGCGCCAGCAGCCAAGACGGGACAGGGCTAGAGACCCAGTACTTC.

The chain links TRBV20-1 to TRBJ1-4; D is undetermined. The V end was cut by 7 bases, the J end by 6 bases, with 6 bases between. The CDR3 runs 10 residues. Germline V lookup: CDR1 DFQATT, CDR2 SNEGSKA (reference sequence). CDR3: CSVEDEKLFF. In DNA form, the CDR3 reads TGCAGTGTTGAGGATGAAAAACTGTTTTTT.

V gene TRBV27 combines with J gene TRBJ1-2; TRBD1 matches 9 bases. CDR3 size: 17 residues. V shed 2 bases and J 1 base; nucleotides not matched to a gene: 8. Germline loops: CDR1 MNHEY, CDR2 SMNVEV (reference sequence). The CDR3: CASSLDRTGENNYGYTF. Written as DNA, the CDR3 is TGTGCCAGCAGTTTAGACAGGACAGGGGAGAATAACTATGGCTACACCTTC.

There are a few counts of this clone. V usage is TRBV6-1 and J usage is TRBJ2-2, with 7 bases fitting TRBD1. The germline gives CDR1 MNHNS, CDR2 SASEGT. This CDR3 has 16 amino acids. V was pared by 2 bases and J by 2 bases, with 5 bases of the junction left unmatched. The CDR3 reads CASSELRGRNTGELFF. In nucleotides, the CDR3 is TGTGCCAGCAGTGAATTGAGGGGGCGCAACACCGGGGAGCTGTTTTTT.